This T cell receptor beta chain was recorded in a study of OX40 agonist ivuxolimab in advanced cancers. Study-level background: Partial responses occurred in three patients (one hepatocellular carcinoma, two cutaneous melanoma).

The germline V gene encodes CDR1 SGDLS and CDR2 YYNGEE. J lost 5 bases, V lost 2 bases, and 4 bases had no gene match. This CDR3 has 15 amino acids. Profiled with immunoSEQ multiplex PCR; TCRdb holds only in-frame clones, not every one. The sample carries some 87,000 clones, 94% recorded once. Patients who had autoimmune disease history or got systemic immunosuppression were left out. The material sequenced was CD4+ or CD8+ T cells sorted from blood, taken in a trial of the OX40 agonist ivuxolimab. The clonotype was recovered from an adult with an advanced solid tumor such as melanoma, head and neck, liver or kidney cancer. This chain links TRBV9 with TRBJ2-1; 10 nucleotides match TRBD2. CDR3 in DNA: TGTGCCAGCAGCGTGGGGACTAGCGTTCACAATGAGCAGTTCTTC. Translated: CASSVGTSVHNEQFF.